Presented here are 25 T cell receptor beta chains from one specimen sequenced in a study of T cell repertoires in aging, cancer and after chemotherapy. Amplification of TCR beta used genomic DNA extracted from peripheral blood. A mixed TRB-A/B primer pool amplified rearranged TRB by multiplex touch-down PCR. TCRdb redid the calling of the multiplex PCR reads with MiXCR, one entry per CDR3 protein. The repertoire consists of 6,500 or so distinct CDR3 sequences, with around a third occurring once and the leading ten covering 25% to 35%. Sequencing was carried out using blood. These receptor sequences come from a human donor with a blood cancer.

The V and J genes are TRBV20-1 and TRBJ1-2, with a possible D match to TRBD1 (5 bases). The germline V and J ends were trimmed by 5 bases and 4 bases, with 14 bases remaining between them. CDR1 is DFQATT, CDR2 SNEGSKA, per germline (reference sequence). The CDR3 consists of 13 residues. In DNA, the CDR3 is TGCAGTGCTCCTACTGACAGCTTCTATGGCTACACCTTC. It translates to CSAPTDSFYGYTF.

This clonotype came up a few times. This chain joins TRBV18 and TRBJ2-3; D perhaps matches TRBD2 (7 bases). V was clipped by 3 bases and J by 3 bases, with 13 bases between them. Germline assignment: CDR1 KGHSH and CDR2 LQKENI. This CDR3 has 15 amino acids. The CDR3 nucleotides read TGTGCCAGCTCACCTGTGGGGGGGGCGACAGATACGCAGTATTTT. Translation: CASSPVGGATDTQYF.

This clonotype was seen only a few times. The chain uses TRBV6-2 or TRBV6-3 and TRBJ1-6; no clear D. Looked up from germline, CDR1 is MNHEY and CDR2 is SVGEGT. This CDR3 is 14 amino acids long. V was pared by 7 bases and J by 8 bases, with 15 bases between. CDR3 region: CASIADGFYSPLHF. CDR3 coding DNA: TGTGCCAGCATCGCGGACGGTTTTTATTCACCCCTCCACTTT.

This chain uses TRBV30 with TRBJ1-6; the match to TRBD1 covers 7 bases. CDR3 length: 13 amino acids. Germline lookup yields CDR1 GTSNPN and CDR2 SVGIG (reference sequence). Losses at the gene ends were 3 bases for V and 16 bases for J; bases not matched to a gene: 12. The chain's CDR3 is CAWRSNLRDRLHF. DNA of the CDR3: TGTGCCTGGAGATCAAATCTCCGGGACAGACTCCACTTT.

This clonotype turned up a few times. For the CDR3, the DNA is TGTGCCAGCAGTAGACAGGGGCTCCTTATCGATACGCAGTATTTT. It specifies CASSRQGLLIDTQYF. The chain is built from TRBV6-5 and TRBJ2-3; 8 nucleotides match TRBD1. Unmatched junction bases numbered 10, after V lost 5 bases and J lost 6 bases. The length of the CDR3 is 15 residues. From germline, CDR1 is MNHEY and CDR2 SVGAGI.

This clonotype is medium-sized (0.01 to 0.1%) by share. The chain has TRBV15 and TRBJ2-2; D unresolved. Germline-derived CDR1 and CDR2 are LNHNV and YYDKDF (reference sequence). The CDR3 loop spans 16 amino acids. V shed 0 bases and J shed 6 bases, with 14 bases lying between them. The CDR3 sequence is CATSRDGVRLSGELFF. The CDR3 coding sequence is TGTGCCACCAGCAGAGATGGGGTTCGGTTGTCCGGGGAGCTGTTTTTT.

With regard to this clonotype: An end of the junction differs from the germline gene, which may be a read error. The V gene is TRBV13, the J gene TRBJ1-4; D gene uncertain. CDR1 and CDR2 (germline): PRHDT, FYEKMQ (reference sequence). This CDR3 has 15 residues. As DNA, the CDR3 is TGCGCCAGCAGCCCGGAGGCTCAACTTAATGAAAAACTGTTTTTT. Its protein product is CASSPEAQLNEKLFF.

This clonotype was seen a handful of times. The chain joins TRBV12-3 or TRBV12-4 to TRBJ1-5, with D possibly TRBD1 on 5 matching bases. The CDR3 runs 14 residues. V was trimmed by 2 bases and J by 4 bases, leaving 9 bases between them. CDR3 sequence (DNA): TGTGCCAGCAGTTTACGGGACCTGAATCAGCCCCAGCATTTT. It codes for CASSLRDLNQPQHF.

Points on this clonotype: Since a much larger clone is just one base distant, this may be a read error. This rearrangement joins TRBV19 to TRBJ2-3; 8 bases align to TRBD2. Per the germline V gene, CDR1 is LNHDA and CDR2 is SQIVND (reference sequence). The CDR3 is 15 residues long. After removal of 7 bases from V and 0 bases from J, the junction contained 6 bases not matched to a gene. The CDR3 bases are TGTGCCAGTATGGTCGGGACTAGTAGCACAGATACGCAGTATTTT. Encoded protein: CASMVGTSSTDTQYF.

This clonotype turned up a few times. V gene TRBV19 combines with J gene TRBJ2-2, with 9 positions matching TRBD2. The trim removed 3 bases at V and 7 bases at J, leaving 9 bases unmatched. CDR1 LNHDA and CDR2 SQIVND come from the germline V gene (reference sequence). The CDR3 length is 16 residues. Here the CDR3 reads CASSIPSGIGNGELFF. Here the CDR3 DNA reads TGTGCCAGTAGTATTCCTAGCGGGATTGGTAACGGGGAGCTGTTTTTT.

This sequence joins TRBV18 and TRBJ2-5, with 9 bases identical to TRBD2. Per the germline V gene, CDR1 is KGHSH and CDR2 is LQKENI. The CDR3 contains 16 residues. J gave up 6 bases and V 3 bases, and 11 bases lay outside the gene matches. The CDR3 nucleotides read TGTGCCAGCTCACCCCTGGACGTAGCGGGAGTTAAGACCCAGTACTTC. It translates to CASSPLDVAGVKTQYF.

This clonotype was found a few times. This chain connects TRBV27 to TRBJ1-2; TRBD1 matches at 10 bases. After removal of 4 bases from V and 2 bases from J, the junction contained 16 bases not matched to a gene. Looked up from germline, CDR1 is MNHEY and CDR2 is SMNVEV (reference sequence). This CDR3 contains 19 residues. DNA for the CDR3: TGTGCCAGCAGTTCCCCCTCGCGGGGGACAGGGGCAACCAACTATGGCTACACCTTC. It is translated as CASSSPSRGTGATNYGYTF.

On this clonotype itself: At one end the junction does not follow the germline gene, possibly because of a read error. The genes are TRBV12-3 or TRBV12-4 and TRBJ1-2; maybe TRBD1 (5 bases). This CDR3 contains 12 residues. The CDR3 is CATSWGRRGYTF. Written as DNA, the CDR3 is TGTGCCACCAGTTGGGGGAGGCGTGGCTACACCTTC.

This clonotype was recorded a few times. CDR3 amino acids: CASERRGSGSPRGTDTQYF. CDR3 coding DNA: TGTGCCAGCGAGAGGAGGGGTAGCGGGAGCCCTCGGGGCACAGATACGCAGTATTTT. The chain links TRBV6-1 to TRBJ2-3; TRBD2 agrees at 9 bases. The CDR3 contains 19 residues. The junction had 19 bases not matched to a gene; V was cut back by 8 bases and J by 1 base. The V gene's germline CDR1 is MNHNS and CDR2 SASEGT.

In regard to this clonotype: Mismatch with germline at one junction end may stem from a read error. As DNA, the CDR3 is TGCGCCAGCCACGGGGGGCCCCGAGATACGCAGTATTTT. The encoded protein is CASHGGPRDTQYF. This chain links TRBV4-2 with TRBJ2-3, with a tentative D call TRBD2 (7 bases). The CDR3 contains 13 residues. From germline, CDR1 is LGHNA and CDR2 YNFKEQ.

By sample share, this clonotype is medium-sized. The rearrangement joins TRBV27 to TRBJ2-1; D possibly matches TRBD1 or TRBD2 (5 bases each). CDR3 length equals 15 residues. Germline loops: CDR1 MNHEY, CDR2 SMNVEV (reference sequence). The V end lost 8 bases, the J end lost 3 bases, and 17 bases lay between the germline ends. The chain's CDR3 is CASGVGRTNYNEQFF. CDR3 DNA: TGTGCCAGCGGCGTGGGACGGACAAACTACAATGAGCAGTTCTTC.

This clonotype was seen more than once but under ten times. The V and J genes are TRBV6-6 and TRBJ2-7, with D unresolved. V gave up 2 bases and J gave up 3 bases, with 20 bases separating them. The V gene's germline CDR1 is MNHNY and CDR2 SVGAGI (reference sequence). CDR3 size: 17 residues. CDR3 nucleotides: TGTGCCAGCAGTTACCGAGGACCCCGGCGGCCCCTCTACGAGCAGTACTTC. This sequence encodes CASSYRGPRRPLYEQYF.

By share of the sample, this clonotype is medium-sized (0.01 to 0.1%). The V call is TRBV27, the J call TRBJ2-3; TRBD2 aligns across 14 bases. The CDR3 totals 16 residues. V dropped 6 bases and J dropped 8; count of bases not matched to a gene: 10. Germline assignment: CDR1 MNHEY and CDR2 SMNVEV (reference sequence). The CDR3 reads CASSRLAGGARATQYF. The CDR3, as DNA: TGTGCCAGCAGCCGACTAGCGGGAGGGGCGAGGGCTACGCAGTATTTT.

V and J are TRBV7-6 and TRBJ1-3; a possible D gene is TRBD1 (5 bases). With 5 bases removed from V and 4 bases from J, the gap between germline ends came to 15 bases. Per germline, CDR1 SGHVS and CDR2 FNYEAQ. The CDR3 totals 15 residues. This chain's CDR3 is CASSLGAAFGNTIYF. CDR3 sequence (DNA): TGTGCCAGCAGCCTCGGGGCGGCTTTCGGAAACACCATATATTTT.

J is TRBJ1-1 and V is TRBV15, with D perhaps TRBD1 (6 bases). The germline V gene encodes CDR1 LNHNV and CDR2 YYDKDF (reference sequence). The CDR3 is made up of 15 amino acids. The V end was cut by 3 bases, the J end by 0 bases, with 11 bases between. The CDR3 spells CATSRSEGVNTEAFF. The CDR3 bases are TGTGCCACCAGCAGGTCGGAGGGGGTGAACACTGAAGCTTTCTTT.

This clonotype has more than one count but fewer than ten. The chain uses TRBV5-4 and TRBJ2-3; TRBD1 matches 8 bases. This CDR3 comprises 15 residues. Trimming removed 3 bases from V and 2 bases from J; junction bases left unmatched: 5. The germline gives CDR1 SGHNT, CDR2 YYREEE (reference sequence). CDR3 in amino acids: CASSSPTGVTDTQYF. The CDR3 DNA follows: TGTGCCAGCAGCTCCCCGACAGGGGTCACAGATACGCAGTATTTT.

This chain joins TRBV7-9 and TRBJ2-2; D is ambiguous. Germline CDR1 reads SEHNR; CDR2 reads FQNEAQ (reference sequence). The CDR3 spans 15 residues. V was clipped by 0 bases and J by 3 bases, with 8 bases between them. As DNA, the CDR3 is TGTGCCAGCAGCTTAGCAGTTGGGGACACCGGGGAGCTGTTTTTT. As protein: CASSLAVGDTGELFF. Full variable domain (remainder filled in from reference TRBV7-9 and TRBJ2-2): DTGVSQNPRHKITKRGQNVTFRCDPISEHNRLYWYRQTLGQGPEFLTYFQNEAQLEKSRLLSDRFSAERPKGSFSTLEIQRTEQGDSAMYLCASSLAVGDTGELFFGEGSRLTVL.

The chain uses TRBV18 and TRBJ2-5; 9 bases line up with TRBD1. The junction had 4 bases not matched to a gene; V was cut back by 7 bases and J by 4 bases. This CDR3 has 13 amino acids. From germline, CDR1 is KGHSH and CDR2 LQKENI. The CDR3 nucleotides are TGTGCCAGCTTATTGGGACAGGGAGAGACCCAGTACTTC. Amino acids: CASLLGQGETQYF.

The chain joins TRBV11-3 to TRBJ2-1; D is undetermined. This CDR3 is 15 amino acids long. V gave up 3 bases and J gave up 0 bases, with 9 bases separating them. CDR1 is SGHNT, CDR2 YENEEA, per germline. In DNA, the CDR3 is TGTGCCAGCAGCTTCACCCAAAGCTCCTACAATGAGCAGTTCTTC. Its protein product is CASSFTQSSYNEQFF. Using reference TRBV11-3 and TRBJ2-1 for the parts outside the CDR3, the full variable domain is EAGVVQSPRYKIIEKKQPVAFWCNPISGHNTLYWYLQNLGQGPELLIRYENEEAVDDSQLPKDRFSAERLKGVDSTLKIQPAELGDSAVYLCASSFTQSSYNEQFFGPGTRLTVL.

V and J are TRBV7-2 and TRBJ1-6, with D possibly being TRBD1 (5 bases). The germline gives CDR1 SGHTA, CDR2 FQGNSA. This CDR3 contains 17 residues. The V gene lost 1 base and the J gene lost 6 bases, with 16 bases spanning the gap. CDR3 protein: CASSLGSGTAFNSPLHF. In DNA, the CDR3 is TGTGCCAGCAGCTTAGGTTCAGGGACGGCTTTTAATTCACCCCTCCACTTT.